This T cell receptor (beta chain) was captured in a study of blood T cell repertoires in COVID-19. Background on the study: The United States, Italy and Spain were the sources of the acute and convalescent COVID-19 samples.

In the original workflow: Reference gene primer amplification yielded estimated nucleated cell counts. Clones were sequenced by immunoSEQ multiplex PCR, and TCRdb holds only the in-frame ones, with some missing. The D gene and trimming were derived from the DNA, and the V and J assignments and clone size from that table. The sample holds some 160,000 clones; 78% are singletons and the top ten take approximately 15%. Deletions cut 2 bases from V and 2 bases from J, with 4 bases between. The CDR3 runs to 12 residues. From germline, CDR1 is MNHEY and CDR2 SVGAGI. The clonotype was recovered from a woman older than 75 with acute or convalescent COVID-19. The sample taken for sequencing was peripheral blood. This rearrangement joins TRBV6-5 to TRBJ2-7; D gene unclear. The CDR3 sequence is CASSYTTYEQYF. In DNA, the CDR3 is TGTGCCAGCAGTTACACAACCTACGAGCAGTACTTC.